Listed here are 29 T cell receptor beta chains from one sample, sequenced in a study of patients and donors after allogeneic stem cell transplantation. Each CDR3 protein gets one entry after TCRdb re-called the RT-PCR reads with MiXCR. This repertoire shows under 200,000 distinct CDR3 sequences, approximately 24% found once; its top ten account for roughly a quarter. What was sequenced was blood, either unsorted or a sorted T cell fraction (not recorded which). These receptors were taken from a human donor who was either an allogeneic HSCT recipient or a stem cell or donor lymphocyte infusion donor (not recorded which). It is not recorded whose cells these are; they may come from a transplant donor.

The rearrangement joins TRBV5-1 to TRBJ2-3, with D maybe TRBD2 (6 bases). Trimming removed 4 bases at V and 2 bases at J, with 11 bases between. CDR1 and CDR2 (germline): SGHRS, YFSETQ. This CDR3 has 14 amino acids. The CDR3 DNA reads as TGCGCCAGCAGCCCGGGGGACTCCACAGATACGCAGTATTTT. This translates into CASSPGDSTDTQYF.

This clonotype has only a few counts. This chain uses TRBV6-5 with TRBJ1-1; D not resolved. The V gene lost 0 bases and the J gene lost 2 bases, with 4 bases spanning the gap. The CDR3 covers 13 residues. The V gene's germline CDR1 is MNHEY and CDR2 SVGAGI. The CDR3 DNA sequence: TGTGCCAGCAGTTACTCATCCAACACTGAAGCTTTCTTT. Translation gives CASSYSSNTEAFF.

The sample holds many counts of this clonotype. This rearrangement joins TRBV20-1 to TRBJ1-1; no firm D call. This CDR3 region has 12 residues. Germline assignment: CDR1 DFQATT and CDR2 SNEGSKA (reference sequence). V shed 1 base and J shed 4 bases, with 7 bases lying between them. CDR3 sequence (DNA): TGCAGTGCTAGAGGATGGGGCACTGAAGCTTTCTTT. It yields the protein CSARGWGTEAFF.

V usage is TRBV20-1 and J usage is TRBJ2-1, with no clear D. The germline V gene encodes CDR1 DFQATT and CDR2 SNEGSKA (reference sequence). The CDR3 is made up of 12 amino acids. V lost 3 bases and J 5 bases, leaving 8 bases between the germline ends. CDR3 region: CSARGLNNEQFF. CDR3 DNA: TGCAGTGCTAGGGGATTAAACAATGAGCAGTTCTTC.

This clonotype was seen at least ten times. In nucleotides, the CDR3 is TGCAGTGCTAGGAGTCTCTTCCCTTATCAGCCCCAGCATTTT. It is translated as CSARSLFPYQPQHF. This sequence joins TRBV20-1 and TRBJ1-5; no definite D call. Germline CDR1 reads DFQATT; CDR2 reads SNEGSKA (reference sequence). This CDR3 has 14 amino acids. The germline V and J ends were trimmed by 3 bases and 5 bases, with 14 bases remaining between them.

This chain links TRBV9 with TRBJ1-1; 8 bases agree with TRBD1. Germline CDR1 and CDR2: SGDLS and YYNGEE. CDR3 length: 16 residues. The V and J ends lost 3 bases and 5 bases, in that order; junction bases with no gene match: 12. CDR3 nucleotides: TGTGCCAGCAGCGGGGATAGGACAGGGTATAGGACTGAAGCTTTCTTT. It specifies CASSGDRTGYRTEAFF.

CDR3 loop: CSTMKTDENTEAFF. The CDR3 DNA reads TGCAGTACCATGAAGACAGACGAAAACACTGAAGCTTTCTTT. J is TRBJ1-1 and V is TRBV20-1, with D maybe TRBD1 (5 bases). Trimming cost V 8 bases and J 2 bases, with 18 bases left between them. Germline CDR1 DFQATT, CDR2 SNEGSKA (reference sequence). This CDR3 is built from 14 residues.

This chain joins TRBV12-3 or TRBV12-4 and TRBJ2-7; 8 nucleotides align to TRBD2. Trimming took 7 bases from V and 6 from J; bases not matched to a gene: 14. This CDR3 comprises 15 residues. The CDR3 bases are TGTGCCAGCAACTCACATCCGGGACTAGGGGGCGAGCAGTACTTC. This translates into CASNSHPGLGGEQYF.

There are a few counts of this clonotype. This chain links TRBV5-1 with TRBJ2-5; 8 bases agree with TRBD1. J gave up 1 base and V 3 bases, and 2 bases lay outside the gene matches. Germline V lookup: CDR1 SGHRS, CDR2 YFSETQ. The CDR3 consists of 14 residues. The CDR3: CASSWTGFQETQYF. DNA of the CDR3: TGCGCCAGCAGCTGGACAGGGTTCCAAGAGACCCAGTACTTC.

The chain couples TRBV5-1 to TRBJ2-5, with no clear D. The V gene's germline CDR1 is SGHRS and CDR2 YFSETQ. V was cut by 2 bases and J by 2 bases, with 7 bases left in between. This CDR3 has 13 amino acids. The CDR3 protein is CASSFIGQETQYF. CDR3 nucleotides: TGCGCCAGCAGCTTTATAGGGCAAGAGACCCAGTACTTC.

This clonotype has a count of ten or more. The chain has TRBV12-3 or TRBV12-4 and TRBJ1-4; TRBD1 aligns across 8 bases. The CDR3 runs to 15 residues. J lost 7 bases, V lost 6 bases, and 10 bases had no gene match. In DNA, the CDR3 is TGTGCCAGCAGCTCCGGACAGGGACGGAGTGAAAAACTGTTTTTT. Translation: CASSSGQGRSEKLFF.

V is TRBV5-5 and J is TRBJ1-1; the D is unclear. Germline V gene data show CDR1 as SGHKS and CDR2 as YYEKEE (reference sequence). V was shortened by 6 bases and J by 1 base, with 10 bases between the two germline ends. The CDR3 is 13 residues long. This chain's CDR3 is CASIKDGNTEAFF. CDR3 coding DNA: TGTGCCAGCATCAAGGACGGGAACACTGAAGCTTTCTTT.

This clonotype has only a few counts. The rearrangement joins TRBV30 to TRBJ1-4; D is undetermined. V gave up 2 bases and J gave up 4 bases, with 2 bases separating them. Per the germline V gene, CDR1 is GTSNPN and CDR2 is SVGIG (reference sequence). The CDR3 contains 11 residues. The CDR3, as DNA: TGTGCCTGGAGTCGTAATGAAAAACTGTTTTTT. Amino acids: CAWSRNEKLFF.

This clonotype was recorded only once. V and J are TRBV9 and TRBJ2-2; D gene ambiguous. V lost 6 bases and J lost 7, with 7 bases in between. The germline gives CDR1 SGDLS, CDR2 YYNGEE. The CDR3 loop spans 11 amino acids. CDR3 sequence reads: CASTANGELFF. The CDR3, as DNA: TGTGCCAGCACTGCGAACGGGGAGCTGTTTTTT.

This clonotype was counted a single time. V is TRBV12-3 or TRBV12-4 and J is TRBJ2-5; D not certain. The CDR3 extends over 12 amino acids. The V end was cut by 7 bases, the J end by 5 bases, with 11 bases between. The CDR3 here is CASNSLGETQYF. CDR3 DNA: TGTGCCAGCAATTCCTTAGGGGAGACCCAGTACTTC.

There are a few counts of this clonotype. V usage is TRBV20-1 and J usage is TRBJ2-7; 8 bases map to TRBD2. CDR3 length: 14 residues. The J segment lost 1 base and the V segment lost 4 bases, leaving 6 bases of the junction unmatched. CDR1 and CDR2 from the germline V gene are DFQATT and SNEGSKA (reference sequence). CDR3 coding DNA: TGCAGTGCTACGCAGCGGGGGCCTTCCTACGAGCAGTACTTC. Translated: CSATQRGPSYEQYF.

The V gene is TRBV27, the J gene TRBJ2-7, with TRBD2 identical over 8 bases. This CDR3 contains 14 residues. Germline CDR1 MNHEY, CDR2 SMNVEV (reference sequence). The junction had 7 bases not matched to a gene; V was cut back by 7 bases and J by 2 bases. The CDR3 protein is CASKISGNAYEQYF. CDR3 sequence (DNA): TGTGCCAGCAAGATTAGCGGGAATGCCTACGAGCAGTACTTC.

The V gene is TRBV12-3 or TRBV12-4, the J gene TRBJ1-4, with 7 bases fitting TRBD1. This CDR3 region has 15 residues. V trimming: 6 bases; J trimming: 6 bases; junction bases outside the gene matches: 10. CDR3 amino acids: CASSQIQGRDEKLFF. In DNA, the CDR3 is TGTGCCAGCAGCCAAATACAGGGGAGAGATGAAAAACTGTTTTTT.

The chain has TRBV4-1 and TRBJ1-6; no clear D gene. V was pared by 0 bases and J by 8 bases, with 11 bases between. The CDR3 has 15 residues. CDR1 MGHRA and CDR2 YSYEKL come from the germline V gene. CDR3 DNA: TGCGCCAGCAGCCAAGATCCTTCTAGCGATTCACCCCTCCACTTT. Translated: CASSQDPSSDSPLHF.

The chain employs TRBV7-9 and TRBJ1-2, with D tentatively TRBD1 (5 bases). Germline V gene sequence: CDR1 SEHNR, CDR2 FQNEAQ (reference sequence). This CDR3 is built from 16 residues. V shed 2 bases and J shed 3 bases, with 16 bases lying between them. Written as DNA, the CDR3 is TGTGCCAGCAGCTTACTACAGGTGGGCAGGCACTATGGCTACACCTTC. This gives the protein CASSLLQVGRHYGYTF.

V usage is TRBV7-8 and J usage is TRBJ2-2; TRBD2 is a possible D gene (6 bases). The CDR3 consists of 15 residues. Per the germline V gene, CDR1 is SGHVS and CDR2 is FQNEAQ. V was cut by 5 bases and J by 5 bases, with 15 bases left in between. Written as DNA, the CDR3 is TGTGCCAGCAGCATTAGTTATGGGGGGACCGGGGAGCTGTTTTTT. Protein sequence: CASSISYGGTGELFF.

This rearrangement joins TRBV7-2 to TRBJ2-3; a weak D match, TRBD2 (6 bases). This CDR3 spans 14 amino acids. V gave up 2 bases and J gave up 7 bases, with 13 bases separating them. Germline CDR1 is SGHTA and CDR2 is FQGNSA. The CDR3 coding sequence is TGTGCCAGCAGCTTAAGGAGGGAGAGAAATACGCAGTATTTT. Translation: CASSLRRERNTQYF.

The chain uses TRBV12-3 or TRBV12-4 and TRBJ2-5; D call uncertain. The V end was cut by 6 bases, the J end by 2 bases, with 10 bases between. CDR3 length: 13 amino acids. The CDR3 DNA reads TGTGCCAGCAGGAACACGTTGCAAGAGACCCAGTACTTC. Translated, it gives CASRNTLQETQYF.

The chain uses TRBV10-3 and TRBJ2-1; 7 bases are a match to TRBD2. The CDR3 is 13 amino acids. The V segment lost 8 bases and the J segment 6 bases; nucleotides outside the gene matches: 7. Germline CDR1 ENHRY, CDR2 SYGVKD. CDR3 DNA: TGTGCCATCCGCCTAGCGGAATCCAATGAGCAGTTCTTC. This encodes CAIRLAESNEQFF.

The V gene is TRBV29-1, the J gene TRBJ2-5; a weak D match, TRBD2 (7 bases). The V end was cut by 4 bases, the J end by 0 bases, with 24 bases between. From germline, CDR1 is SQVTM and CDR2 ANQGSEA. The CDR3 is 18 amino acids. CDR3 DNA: TGCAGCGTTGGAGGGGGGGCACCCAACCCTATGTACCAAGAGACCCAGTACTTC. As protein: CSVGGGAPNPMYQETQYF. Based on the CDR3 plus reference TRBV29-1 and TRBJ2-5, the full variable domain is SAVISQKPSRDICQRGTSLTIQCQVDSQVTMMFWYRQQPGQSLTLIATANQGSEATYESGFVIDKFPISRPNLTFSTLTVSNMSPEDSSIYLCSVGGGAPNPMYQETQYFGPGTRLLVL.

A single count supports this clonotype. V and J are TRBV10-3 and TRBJ2-2; 13 bases match TRBD2. J gave up 1 base and V 7 bases, and 9 bases lay outside the gene matches. The CDR3 covers 18 residues. Germline CDR1 ENHRY, CDR2 SYGVKD. CDR3 loop: CAITARLAGGMNTGELFF. CDR3 in DNA: TGTGCCATCACTGCCCGACTAGCGGGGGGTATGAACACCGGGGAGCTGTTTTTT.

This chain uses TRBV30 with TRBJ1-2; no clear D. Germline V CDR1 and CDR2: GTSNPN, SVGIG (reference sequence). The V end lost 1 base, the J end lost 0 bases, and 9 bases lay between the germline ends. The CDR3 length is 14 residues. The CDR3 region is CAWSGTETNYGYTF. The CDR3, as DNA: TGTGCCTGGAGTGGAACAGAGACTAACTATGGCTACACCTTC.

The chain is built from TRBV7-2 and TRBJ1-2; D is undetermined. Germline values: CDR1 SGHTA, CDR2 FQGNSA. There are 13 residues in the CDR3. The V gene lost 3 bases and the J gene lost 4 bases, with 9 bases spanning the gap. CDR3 loop: CASSFDESYGYTF. The DNA of the CDR3 is TGTGCCAGCAGCTTCGATGAGAGCTATGGCTACACCTTC.

The rearrangement joins TRBV11-2 to TRBJ2-5; D gene ambiguous. From germline, CDR1 is SGHAT and CDR2 FQNNGV. Between the trimmed V and J ends, which lost 3 bases and 3 bases, there was a span of 5 bases. There are 12 residues in the CDR3. CDR3 amino acids: CASSFQKETQYF. Written as DNA, the CDR3 is TGTGCCAGCAGCTTTCAGAAAGAGACCCAGTACTTC.